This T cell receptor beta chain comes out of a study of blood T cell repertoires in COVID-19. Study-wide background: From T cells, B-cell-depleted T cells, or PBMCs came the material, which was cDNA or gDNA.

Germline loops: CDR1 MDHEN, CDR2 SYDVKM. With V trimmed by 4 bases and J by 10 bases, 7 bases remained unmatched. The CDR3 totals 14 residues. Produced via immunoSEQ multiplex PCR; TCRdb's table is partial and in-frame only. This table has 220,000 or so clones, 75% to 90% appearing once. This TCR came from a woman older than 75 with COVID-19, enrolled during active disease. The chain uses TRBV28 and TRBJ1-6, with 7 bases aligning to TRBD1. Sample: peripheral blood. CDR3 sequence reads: CASSSDRVDSPLHF. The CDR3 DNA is TGTGCCAGCAGTTCCGACAGGGTAGACTCACCCCTCCACTTT.